This entry concerns a single TCR beta chain. No antigen is known for it. The source of the sample is a study of siplizumab effects on memory and regulatory T cells. Study-wide points: Proliferating CD4+ or CD8+ clones, roughly 80-95% of them, lacked an assignable naive or memory phenotype. The study found that mappable alloreactive CD4+ clones averaged about 70% Treg-derived with siplizumab and roughly 27% in controls. Memory cells seemed less diverse than naive T cells, which seemed major alloresponse contributors.

The CDR3 has 14 residues. CDR1 and CDR2 (germline): MNHEY, SMNVEV (reference sequence). J gave up 3 bases and V 6 bases, and 7 bases lay outside the gene matches. For every sample, about 10^5 TCR templates were assayed. Sequencing was performed with immunoSEQ multiplex PCR; in TCRdb, only in-frame clones are kept and a portion is missing. The data show 100,000 or so clones, with 91% seen just once and 0.14% to 0.15% held by the top ten. The clonotype originates from a human donor in good health. The gene calls are TRBV27 and TRBJ2-7, with 8 bases that match TRBD1. Sequencing was carried out using CD4+ T cells sorted from blood. The CDR3 sequence is CASSPGTGGYEQYF. CDR3 DNA sequence: TGTGCCAGCAGCCCCGGAACAGGGGGCTACGAGCAGTACTTC.